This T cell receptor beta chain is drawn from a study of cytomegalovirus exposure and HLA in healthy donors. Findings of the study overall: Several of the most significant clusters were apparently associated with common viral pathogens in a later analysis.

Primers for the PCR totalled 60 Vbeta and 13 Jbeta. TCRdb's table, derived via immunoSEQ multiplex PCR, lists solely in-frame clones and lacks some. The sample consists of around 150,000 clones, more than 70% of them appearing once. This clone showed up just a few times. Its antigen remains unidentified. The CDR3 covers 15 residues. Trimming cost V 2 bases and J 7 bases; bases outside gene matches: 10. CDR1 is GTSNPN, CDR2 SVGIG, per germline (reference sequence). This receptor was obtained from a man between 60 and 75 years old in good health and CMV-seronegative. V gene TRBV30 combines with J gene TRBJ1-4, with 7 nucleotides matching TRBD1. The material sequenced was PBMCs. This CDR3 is CAWSHREGAGEKLFF. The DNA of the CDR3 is TGTGCCTGGAGTCACCGGGAGGGGGCCGGTGAAAAACTGTTTTTT.